Sequencing of this TCR beta chain was carried out in a study of T-cell reconstitution after alpha-beta-depleted transplantation in children. This clonotype was detected many times. Antigen: not known. The junction departs from the called germline gene at one end, perhaps through a read error. Using unique molecular identifiers, the investigators prepared the TCRbeta library. From the PCR reads, TCRdb called clonotypes with MiXCR, one entry per CDR3 protein. The top ten clones hold less than 35% of a sample with some 78,000 distinct CDR3 sequences, around an eighth of them seen once. Study-level findings and limits: It was reported that alpha-beta T cells came from several hundred expanded graft clones (about two months after transplant). At day 60, the high TCRbeta diversity found in some patients originated from recipient T cells and thymic progenitors that had survived. T-cell counts and diversity at one year post-transplant came mainly from newly produced T cells.

The source is a male patient between 2 and 15 years old who had a stem cell transplant for acute lymphoblastic leukemia, so the T cells may come from the graft donor. The sequences come from PBMCs, mostly from graft donor cells, collected 180 days after TCRalphabeta/CD19-depleted stem cell transplant.

For the CDR3, the DNA is TGTGCTAGCAGCTTAGAGGGTGGTGAGCAGTTCTTC. Amino acid sequence: CASSLEGGEQFF. V and J are TRBV7-7 and TRBJ2-1; possibly TRBD2 for D (5 bases). Looked up from germline, CDR1 is SSHAT and CDR2 is FNYEAQ (reference sequence). CDR3 length: 12 amino acids. Supplemented by reference TRBV7-7 and TRBJ2-1, the full variable domain reads GAGVSQSPRYKVTKRGQDVTLRCDPISSHATLYWYQQALGQGPEFLTYFNYEAQPDKSGLPSDRFSAERPEGSISTLTIQRTEQRDSAMYRCASSLEGGEQFFGPGTRLTVL.